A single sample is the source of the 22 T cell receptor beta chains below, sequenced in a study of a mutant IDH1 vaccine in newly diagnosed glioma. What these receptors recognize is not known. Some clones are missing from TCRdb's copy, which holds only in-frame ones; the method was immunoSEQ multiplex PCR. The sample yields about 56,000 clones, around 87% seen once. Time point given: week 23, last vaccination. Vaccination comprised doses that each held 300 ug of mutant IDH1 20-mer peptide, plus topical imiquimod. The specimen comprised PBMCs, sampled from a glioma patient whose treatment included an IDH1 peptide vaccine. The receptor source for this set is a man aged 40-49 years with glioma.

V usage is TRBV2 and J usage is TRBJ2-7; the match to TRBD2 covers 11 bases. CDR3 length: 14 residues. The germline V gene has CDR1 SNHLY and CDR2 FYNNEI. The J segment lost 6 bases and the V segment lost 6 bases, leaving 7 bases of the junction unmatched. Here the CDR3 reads CASSPGLAVGEQYF. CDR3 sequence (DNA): TGTGCCAGCAGCCCGGGACTAGCGGTCGGCGAGCAGTACTTC.

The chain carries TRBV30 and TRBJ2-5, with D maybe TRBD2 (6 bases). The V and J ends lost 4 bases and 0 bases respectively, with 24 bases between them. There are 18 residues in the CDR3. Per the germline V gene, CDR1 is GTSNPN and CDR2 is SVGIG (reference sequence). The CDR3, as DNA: TGTGCCTGGACCCGCTGGTTAGGGGCGGGGAGGTACCAAGAGACCCAGTACTTC. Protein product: CAWTRWLGAGRYQETQYF. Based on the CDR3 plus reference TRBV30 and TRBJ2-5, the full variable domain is SQTIHQWPATLVQPVGSPLSLECTVEGTSNPNLYWYRQAAGRGLQLLFYSVGIGQISSEVPQNLSASRPQDRQFILSSKKLLLSDSGFYLCAWTRWLGAGRYQETQYFGPGTRLLVL.

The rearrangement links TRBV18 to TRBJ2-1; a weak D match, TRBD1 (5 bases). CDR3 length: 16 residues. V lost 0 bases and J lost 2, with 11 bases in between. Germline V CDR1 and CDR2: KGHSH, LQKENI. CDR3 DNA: TGTGCCAGCTCACCACCCCCCACAGGCCCCTACAATGAGCAGTTCTTC. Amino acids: CASSPPPTGPYNEQFF.

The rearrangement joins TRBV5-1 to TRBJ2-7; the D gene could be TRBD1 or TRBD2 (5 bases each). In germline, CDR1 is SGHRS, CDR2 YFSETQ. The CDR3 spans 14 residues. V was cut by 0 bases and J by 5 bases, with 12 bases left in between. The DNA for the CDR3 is TGCGCCAGCAGCTTGGTTAGAGGGGTCAACGAGCAGTACTTC. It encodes CASSLVRGVNEQYF.

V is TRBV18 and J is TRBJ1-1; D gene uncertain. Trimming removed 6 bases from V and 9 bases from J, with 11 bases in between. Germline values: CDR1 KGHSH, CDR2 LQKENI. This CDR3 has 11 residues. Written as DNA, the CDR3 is TGTGCCAGCTCCCTCGACATTCAAGCTTTCTTT. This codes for CASSLDIQAFF.

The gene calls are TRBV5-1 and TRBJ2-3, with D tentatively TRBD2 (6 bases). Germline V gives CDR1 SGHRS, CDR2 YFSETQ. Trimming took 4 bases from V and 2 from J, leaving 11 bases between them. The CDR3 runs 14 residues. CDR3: CASSLGLSTDTQYF. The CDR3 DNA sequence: TGCGCCAGCAGCCTGGGACTGTCCACAGATACGCAGTATTTT.

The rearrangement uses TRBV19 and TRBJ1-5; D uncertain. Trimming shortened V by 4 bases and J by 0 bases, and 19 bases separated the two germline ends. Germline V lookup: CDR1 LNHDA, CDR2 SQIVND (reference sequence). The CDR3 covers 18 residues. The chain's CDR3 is CASSKAPIQGYSNQPQHF. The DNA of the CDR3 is TGTGCCAGTAGTAAGGCGCCTATCCAAGGGTATAGCAATCAGCCCCAGCATTTT.

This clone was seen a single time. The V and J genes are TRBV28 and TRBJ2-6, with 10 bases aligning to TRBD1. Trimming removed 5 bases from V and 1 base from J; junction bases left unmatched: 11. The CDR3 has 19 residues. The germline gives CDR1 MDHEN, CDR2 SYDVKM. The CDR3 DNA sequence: TGTGCCAGCAGTAGACAGGGGGCTCTCGGTGTGTCTGGGGCCAACGTCCTGACTTTC. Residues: CASSRQGALGVSGANVLTF.

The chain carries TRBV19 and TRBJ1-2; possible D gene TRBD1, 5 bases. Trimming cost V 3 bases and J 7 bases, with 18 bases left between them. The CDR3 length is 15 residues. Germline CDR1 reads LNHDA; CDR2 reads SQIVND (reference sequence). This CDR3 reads CASSIGMGQGSGYTF. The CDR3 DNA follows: TGTGCCAGTAGTATTGGTATGGGGCAGGGAAGTGGCTACACCTTC.

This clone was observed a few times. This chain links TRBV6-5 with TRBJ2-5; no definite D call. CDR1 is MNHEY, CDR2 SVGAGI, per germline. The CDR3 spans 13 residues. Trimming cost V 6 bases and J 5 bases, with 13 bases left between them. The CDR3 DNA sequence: TGTGCCAGCAGCAGGTCATCCCGGGAGACCCAGTACTTC. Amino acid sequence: CASSRSSRETQYF.

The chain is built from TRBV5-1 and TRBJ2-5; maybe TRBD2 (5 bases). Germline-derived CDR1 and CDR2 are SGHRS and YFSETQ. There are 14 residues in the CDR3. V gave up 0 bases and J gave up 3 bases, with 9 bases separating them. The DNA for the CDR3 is TGCGCCAGCAGCTTGGTTCCGGAGGAAGAGACCCAGTACTTC. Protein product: CASSLVPEEETQYF.

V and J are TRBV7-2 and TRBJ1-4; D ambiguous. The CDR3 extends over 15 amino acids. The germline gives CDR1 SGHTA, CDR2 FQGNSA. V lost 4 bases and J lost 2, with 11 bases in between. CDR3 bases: TGTGCCAGCAGCTACGTCCGAGGGACTAATGAAAAACTGTTTTTT. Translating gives CASSYVRGTNEKLFF.

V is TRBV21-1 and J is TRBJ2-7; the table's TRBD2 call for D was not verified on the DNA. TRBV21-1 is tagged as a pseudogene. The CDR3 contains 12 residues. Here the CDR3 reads CASRGVCYEQYF. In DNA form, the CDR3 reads TGTGCCAGCAGAGGAGTTTGCTACGAGCAGTACTTC.

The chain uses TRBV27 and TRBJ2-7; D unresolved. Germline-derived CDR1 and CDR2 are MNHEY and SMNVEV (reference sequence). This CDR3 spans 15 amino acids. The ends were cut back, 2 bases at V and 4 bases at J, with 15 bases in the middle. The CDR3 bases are TGTGCCAGCAGTTTAAGAGTAGTGAACGGGTACGAGCAGTACTTC. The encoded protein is CASSLRVVNGYEQYF.

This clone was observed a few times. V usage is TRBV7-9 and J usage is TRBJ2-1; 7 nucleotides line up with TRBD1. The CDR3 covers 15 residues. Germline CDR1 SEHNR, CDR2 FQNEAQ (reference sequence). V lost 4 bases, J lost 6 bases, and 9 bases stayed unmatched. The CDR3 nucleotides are TGTGCCAGCAGCTCTGACAGGGTACCCGGCAATGAGCAGTTCTTC. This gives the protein CASSSDRVPGNEQFF.

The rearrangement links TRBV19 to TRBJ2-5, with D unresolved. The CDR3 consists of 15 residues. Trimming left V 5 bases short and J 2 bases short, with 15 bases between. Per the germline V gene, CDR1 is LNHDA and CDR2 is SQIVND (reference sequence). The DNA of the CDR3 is TGTGCCAGTAGTGTTAACGCAGTCAGACAAGAGACCCAGTACTTC. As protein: CASSVNAVRQETQYF.

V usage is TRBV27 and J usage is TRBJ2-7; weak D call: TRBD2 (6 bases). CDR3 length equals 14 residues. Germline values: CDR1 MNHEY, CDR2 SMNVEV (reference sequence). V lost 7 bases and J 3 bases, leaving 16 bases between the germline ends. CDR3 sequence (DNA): TGTGCCAGCACCAGTCTTAGCGGAGGCTACGAGCAGTACTTC. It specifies CASTSLSGGYEQYF.

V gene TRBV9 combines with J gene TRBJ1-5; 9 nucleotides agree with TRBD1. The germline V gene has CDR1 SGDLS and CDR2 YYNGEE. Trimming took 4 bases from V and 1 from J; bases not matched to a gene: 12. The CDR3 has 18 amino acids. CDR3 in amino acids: CASSTRPTGGWSNQPQHF. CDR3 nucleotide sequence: TGTGCCAGCAGCACAAGACCAACAGGGGGCTGGAGCAATCAGCCCCAGCATTTT.

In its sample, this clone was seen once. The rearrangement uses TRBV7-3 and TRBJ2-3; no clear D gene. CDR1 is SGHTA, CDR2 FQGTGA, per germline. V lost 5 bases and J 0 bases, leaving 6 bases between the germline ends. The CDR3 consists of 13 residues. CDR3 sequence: CASSTSSTDTQYF. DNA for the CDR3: TGTGCCAGCAGCACTTCTAGCACAGATACGCAGTATTTT.

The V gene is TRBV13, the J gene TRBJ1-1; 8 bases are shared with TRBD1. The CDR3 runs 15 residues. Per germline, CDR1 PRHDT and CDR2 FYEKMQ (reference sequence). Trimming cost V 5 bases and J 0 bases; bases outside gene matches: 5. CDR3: CASSQQGVMNTEAFF. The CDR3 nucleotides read TGTGCCAGCAGCCAACAGGGGGTGATGAACACTGAAGCTTTCTTT.

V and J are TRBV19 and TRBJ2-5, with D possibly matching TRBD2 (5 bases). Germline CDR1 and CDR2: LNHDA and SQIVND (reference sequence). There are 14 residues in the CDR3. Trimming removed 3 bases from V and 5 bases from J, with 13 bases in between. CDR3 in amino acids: CASSIGPGGETQYF. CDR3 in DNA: TGTGCCAGTAGTATCGGGCCGGGCGGGGAGACCCAGTACTTC.

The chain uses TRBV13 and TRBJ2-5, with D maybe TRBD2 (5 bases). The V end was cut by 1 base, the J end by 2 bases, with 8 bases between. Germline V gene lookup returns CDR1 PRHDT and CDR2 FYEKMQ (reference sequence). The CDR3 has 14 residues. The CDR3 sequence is CASSLDSVQETQYF. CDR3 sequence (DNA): TGTGCCAGCAGCTTAGATAGCGTACAAGAGACCCAGTACTTC. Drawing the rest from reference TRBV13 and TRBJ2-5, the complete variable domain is AAGVIQSPRHLIKEKRETATLKCYPIPRHDTVYWYQQGPGQDPQFLISFYEKMQSDKGSIPDRFSAQQFSDYHSELNMSSLELGDSALYFCASSLDSVQETQYFGPGTRLLVL.